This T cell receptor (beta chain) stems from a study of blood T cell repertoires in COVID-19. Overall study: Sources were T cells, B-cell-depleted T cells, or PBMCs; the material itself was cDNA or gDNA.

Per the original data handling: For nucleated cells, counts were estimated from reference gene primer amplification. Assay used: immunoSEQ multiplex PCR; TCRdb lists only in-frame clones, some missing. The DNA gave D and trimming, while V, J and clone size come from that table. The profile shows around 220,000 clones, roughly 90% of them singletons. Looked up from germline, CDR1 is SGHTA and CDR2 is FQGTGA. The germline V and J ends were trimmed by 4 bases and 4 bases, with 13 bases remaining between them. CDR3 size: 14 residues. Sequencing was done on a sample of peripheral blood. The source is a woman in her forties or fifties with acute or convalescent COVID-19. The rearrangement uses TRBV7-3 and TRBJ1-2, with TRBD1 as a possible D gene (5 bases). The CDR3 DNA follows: TGTGCCAGCAGCTGGGACGGGGGAGGCTATGGCTACACCTTC. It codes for CASSWDGGGYGYTF.